This T cell receptor beta chain was sequenced for a study of technical replicates of blood from several donors. Germline V gene sequence: CDR1 LGHNA, CDR2 YNFKEQ. This CDR3 contains 15 residues. V lost 4 bases, J lost 7 bases, and 10 bases stayed unmatched. Profiled with immunoSEQ multiplex PCR; TCRdb holds only in-frame clones, not every one. The repertoire consists of approximately 13,000 clones, with 70% to 90% occurring once and the leading ten covering approximately 10%. The table lists this clone with a few counts. This clonotype originated in a human donor in good health. Sequenced material: PBMCs. The chain couples TRBV4-2 to TRBJ1-2; 9 bases align to TRBD1. As DNA, the CDR3 is TGTGCCAGCAGCCCGGAGACCGACAGGGGGTCTGGCTACACCTTC. Translated: CASSPETDRGSGYTF.